The 3 T cell receptor beta chains presented below share a single source sample, sequenced in a study of PD-L1 blockade in urothelial cancer. Time point here: pretreatment peripheral blood. The table came from immunoSEQ multiplex PCR; TCRdb's copy has only in-frame clones and leaves some out. In the table there are around 68,000 clones, roughly four fifths of which are singletons. This material consisted of PBMCs, taken around atezolizumab (anti-PD-L1) treatment. All receptors come from an older man with urothelial cancer.

The chain couples TRBV19 to TRBJ2-7, with TRBD2 matching over 14 bases. CDR3 length equals 16 residues. Germline V gene lookup returns CDR1 LNHDA and CDR2 SQIVND (reference sequence). V lost 4 bases, J lost 2 bases, and 4 bases stayed unmatched. The CDR3, as DNA: TGTGCCAGTAGTAGCTTGACTAGCGGGAGGGCCTACGAGCAGTACTTC. Its protein product is CASSSLTSGRAYEQYF.

This chain connects TRBV28 to TRBJ1-1; 11 nucleotides align to TRBD1. Germline V gene lookup returns CDR1 MDHEN and CDR2 SYDVKM. This CDR3 is 14 amino acids long. J lost 6 bases, V lost 7 bases, and 7 bases had no gene match. The CDR3 DNA reads TGTGCCAGCACCGTGAGGGACAGGGGGTCTGAAGCTTTCTTT. Amino acid sequence: CASTVRDRGSEAFF. Together with reference TRBV28 and TRBJ1-1, the CDR3 gives the full variable domain: DVKVTQSSRYLVKRTGEKVFLECVQDMDHENMFWYRQDPGLGLRLIYFSYDVKMKEKGDIPEGYSVSREKKERFSLILESASTNQTSMYLCASTVRDRGSEAFFGQGTRLTVV.

This rearrangement joins TRBV7-2 to TRBJ1-4, with D uncertain. CDR3 size: 14 residues. Germline loops: CDR1 SGHTA, CDR2 FQGNSA. V was trimmed by 1 base and J by 7 bases, leaving 10 bases between them. DNA for the CDR3: TGTGCCAGCAGCTTAGGAGGAATGGGTGAAAAACTGTTTTTT. Translating gives CASSLGGMGEKLFF.